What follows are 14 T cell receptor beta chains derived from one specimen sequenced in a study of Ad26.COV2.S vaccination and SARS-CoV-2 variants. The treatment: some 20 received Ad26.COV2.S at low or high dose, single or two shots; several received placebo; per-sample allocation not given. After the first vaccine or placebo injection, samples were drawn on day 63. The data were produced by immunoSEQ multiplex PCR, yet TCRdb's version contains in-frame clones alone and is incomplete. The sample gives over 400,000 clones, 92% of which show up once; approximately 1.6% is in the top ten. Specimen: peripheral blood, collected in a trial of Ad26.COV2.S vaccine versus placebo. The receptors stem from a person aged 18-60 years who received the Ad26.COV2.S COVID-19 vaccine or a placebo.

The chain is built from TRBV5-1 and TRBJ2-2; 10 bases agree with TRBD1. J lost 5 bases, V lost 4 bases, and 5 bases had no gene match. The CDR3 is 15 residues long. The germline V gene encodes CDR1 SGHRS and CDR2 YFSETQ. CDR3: CASSPTGGKTGELFF. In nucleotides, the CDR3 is TGCGCCAGCAGCCCGACAGGGGGCAAGACCGGGGAGCTGTTTTTT.

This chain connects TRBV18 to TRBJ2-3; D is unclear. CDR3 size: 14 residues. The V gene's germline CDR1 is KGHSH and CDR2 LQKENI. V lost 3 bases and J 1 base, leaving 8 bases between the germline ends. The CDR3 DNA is TGTGCCAGCTCACCGAGACATCGCACAGATACGCAGTATTTT. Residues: CASSPRHRTDTQYF. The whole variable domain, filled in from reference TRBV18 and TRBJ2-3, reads NAGVMQNPRHLVRRRGQEARLRCSPMKGHSHVYWYRQLPEEGLKFMVYLQKENIIDESGMPKERFSAEFPKEGPSILRIQQVVRGDSAAYFCASSPRHRTDTQYFGPGTRLTVL.

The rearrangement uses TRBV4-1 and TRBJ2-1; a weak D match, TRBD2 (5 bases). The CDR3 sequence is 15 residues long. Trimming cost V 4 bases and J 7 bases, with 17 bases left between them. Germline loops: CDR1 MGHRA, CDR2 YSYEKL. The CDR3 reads CASSPASEGSNEQFF. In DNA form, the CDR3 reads TGCGCCAGCAGCCCCGCGAGTGAGGGTAGTAATGAGCAGTTCTTC.

CDR3 DNA: TGCGCCAGCAGCCTAGTATACAGGGAAACCTACGAGCAGTACTTC. Translating it yields CASSLVYRETYEQYF. This rearrangement joins TRBV4-1 to TRBJ2-7, with a tentative D call TRBD1 (6 bases). This CDR3 is 15 amino acids long. The V gene lost 4 bases and the J gene lost 2 bases, with 15 bases spanning the gap. Per germline, CDR1 MGHRA and CDR2 YSYEKL.

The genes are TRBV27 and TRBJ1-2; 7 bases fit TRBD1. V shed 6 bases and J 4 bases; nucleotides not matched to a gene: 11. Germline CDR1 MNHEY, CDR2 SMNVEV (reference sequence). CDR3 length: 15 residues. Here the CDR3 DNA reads TGTGCCAGCAGCCCAGGGGGGGGACGGGGCTATGGCTACACCTTC. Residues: CASSPGGGRGYGYTF.

CDR3 bases: TGCGCCAGCAGCTTGGCAAGAACAGACGCCGAAGCTTTCTTT. Protein: CASSLARTDAEAFF. This chain uses TRBV5-1 with TRBJ1-1; unclear D gene. Germline loops: CDR1 SGHRS, CDR2 YFSETQ. The CDR3 consists of 14 residues. V was pared by 0 bases and J by 8 bases, with 14 bases between.

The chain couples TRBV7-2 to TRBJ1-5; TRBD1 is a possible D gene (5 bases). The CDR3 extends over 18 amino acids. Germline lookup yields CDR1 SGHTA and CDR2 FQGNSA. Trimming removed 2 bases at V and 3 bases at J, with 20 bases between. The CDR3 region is CASSLRGSSGAINQPQHF. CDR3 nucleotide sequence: TGTGCCAGCAGCTTAAGAGGATCGTCTGGGGCAATCAATCAGCCCCAGCATTTT.

The CDR3 DNA is TGTGCCAGCAGTTTACTTGGACAGGGGGCTGAGCAGTACTTC. It translates to CASSLLGQGAEQYF. The chain is built from TRBV27 and TRBJ2-7; 11 bases match TRBD1. The CDR3 covers 14 residues. CDR1 and CDR2 from the germline V gene are MNHEY and SMNVEV (reference sequence). Trimming cost V 2 bases and J 7 bases; bases outside gene matches: 4.

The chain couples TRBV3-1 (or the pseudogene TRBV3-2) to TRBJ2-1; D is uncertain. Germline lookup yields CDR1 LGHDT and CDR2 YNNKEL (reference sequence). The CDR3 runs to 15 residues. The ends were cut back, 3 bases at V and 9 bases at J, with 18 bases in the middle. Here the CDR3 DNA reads TGTGCCAGCAGCCACGAGGCTTGGTCGGAGTTTGAGCAGTTCTTC. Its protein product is CASSHEAWSEFEQFF.

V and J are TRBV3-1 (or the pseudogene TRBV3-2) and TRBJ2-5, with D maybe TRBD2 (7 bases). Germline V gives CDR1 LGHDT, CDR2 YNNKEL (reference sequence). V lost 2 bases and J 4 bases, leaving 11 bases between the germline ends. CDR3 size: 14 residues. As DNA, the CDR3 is TGTGCCAGCAGCCAACGGGGGGCATTAGAGACCCAGTACTTC. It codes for CASSQRGALETQYF.

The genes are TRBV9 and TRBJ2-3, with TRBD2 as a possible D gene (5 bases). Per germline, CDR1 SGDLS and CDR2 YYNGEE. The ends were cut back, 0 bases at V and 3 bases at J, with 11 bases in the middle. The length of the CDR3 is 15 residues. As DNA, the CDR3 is TGTGCCAGCAGCGTAGTAGAGGGTTCAACAGATACGCAGTATTTT. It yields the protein CASSVVEGSTDTQYF.

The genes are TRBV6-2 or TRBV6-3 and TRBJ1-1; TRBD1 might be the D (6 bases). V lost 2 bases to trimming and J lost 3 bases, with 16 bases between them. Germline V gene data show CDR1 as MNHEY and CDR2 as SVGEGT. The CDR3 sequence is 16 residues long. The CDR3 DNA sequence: TGTGCCAGCAGTTACCCCTCCGGGACAATGGACACTGAAGCTTTCTTT. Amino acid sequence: CASSYPSGTMDTEAFF.

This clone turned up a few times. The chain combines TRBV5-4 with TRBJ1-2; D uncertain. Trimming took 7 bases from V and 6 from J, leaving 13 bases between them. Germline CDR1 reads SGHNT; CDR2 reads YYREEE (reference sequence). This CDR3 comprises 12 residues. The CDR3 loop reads CASHLDGNGYTF. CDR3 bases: TGTGCCAGCCATTTGGACGGGAATGGCTACACCTTC.

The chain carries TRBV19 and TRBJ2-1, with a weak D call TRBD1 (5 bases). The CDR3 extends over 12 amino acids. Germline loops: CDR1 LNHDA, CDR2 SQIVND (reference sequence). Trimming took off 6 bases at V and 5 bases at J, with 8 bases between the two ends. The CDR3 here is CASSDRNNEQFF. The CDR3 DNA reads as TGTGCCAGTAGCGACAGAAACAATGAGCAGTTCTTC.